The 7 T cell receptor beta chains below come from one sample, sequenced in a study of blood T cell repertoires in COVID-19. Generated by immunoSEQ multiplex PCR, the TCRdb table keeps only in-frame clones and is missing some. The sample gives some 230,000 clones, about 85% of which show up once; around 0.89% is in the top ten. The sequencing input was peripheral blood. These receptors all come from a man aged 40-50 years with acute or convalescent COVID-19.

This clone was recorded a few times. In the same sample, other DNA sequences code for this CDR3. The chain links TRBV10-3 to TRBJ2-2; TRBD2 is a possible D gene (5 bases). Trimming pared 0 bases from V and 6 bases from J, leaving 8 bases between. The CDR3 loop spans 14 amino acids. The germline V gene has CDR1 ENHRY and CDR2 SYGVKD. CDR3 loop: CAISESGGPGELFF. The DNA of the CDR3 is TGTGCCATCAGTGAGTCAGGAGGTCCCGGGGAGCTGTTTTTT.

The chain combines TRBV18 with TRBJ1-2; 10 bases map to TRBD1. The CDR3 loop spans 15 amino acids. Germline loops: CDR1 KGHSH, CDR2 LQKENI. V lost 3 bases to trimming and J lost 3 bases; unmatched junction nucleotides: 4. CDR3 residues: CASSPRQGAYYGYTF. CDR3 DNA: TGTGCCAGCTCACCCCGACAGGGGGCGTACTATGGCTACACCTTC.

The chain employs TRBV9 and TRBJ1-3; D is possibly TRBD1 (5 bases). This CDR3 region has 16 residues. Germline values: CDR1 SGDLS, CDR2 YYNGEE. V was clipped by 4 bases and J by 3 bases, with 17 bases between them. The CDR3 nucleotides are TGTGCCAGCAGCTCCCGGACGGATGACAGTGGAAACACCATATATTTT. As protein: CASSSRTDDSGNTIYF.

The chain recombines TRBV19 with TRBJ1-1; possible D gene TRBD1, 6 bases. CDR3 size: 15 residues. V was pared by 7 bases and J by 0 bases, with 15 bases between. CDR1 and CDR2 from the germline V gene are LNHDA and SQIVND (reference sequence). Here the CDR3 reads CASTQRGLMNTEAFF. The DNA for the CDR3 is TGTGCCAGTACCCAGAGGGGGTTAATGAACACTGAAGCTTTCTTT.

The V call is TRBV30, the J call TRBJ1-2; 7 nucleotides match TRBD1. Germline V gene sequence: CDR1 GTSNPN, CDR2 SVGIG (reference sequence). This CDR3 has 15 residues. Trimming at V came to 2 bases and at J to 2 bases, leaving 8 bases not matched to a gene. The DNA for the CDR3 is TGTGCCTGGAGTCACAGGGGCGCCACAAACTATGGCTACACCTTC. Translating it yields CAWSHRGATNYGYTF.

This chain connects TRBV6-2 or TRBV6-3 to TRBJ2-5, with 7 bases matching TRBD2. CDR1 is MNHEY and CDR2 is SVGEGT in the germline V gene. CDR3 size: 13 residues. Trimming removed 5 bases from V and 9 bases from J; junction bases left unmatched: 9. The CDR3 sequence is CASSGGDGRAQYF. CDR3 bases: TGTGCCAGCAGTGGGGGGGACGGCAGGGCCCAGTACTTC.

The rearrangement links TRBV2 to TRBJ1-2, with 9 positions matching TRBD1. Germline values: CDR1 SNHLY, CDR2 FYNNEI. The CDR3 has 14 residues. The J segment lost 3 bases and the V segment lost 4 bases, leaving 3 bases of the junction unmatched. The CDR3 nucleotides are TGTGCCAGCAGTGTCGACAGGGGGGACTATGGCTACACCTTC. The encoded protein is CASSVDRGDYGYTF. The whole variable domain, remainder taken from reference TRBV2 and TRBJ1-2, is EPEVTQTPSHQVTQMGQEVILRCVPISNHLYFYWYRQILGQKVEFLVSFYNNEISEKSEIFDDQFSVERPDGSNFTLKIRSTKLEDSAMYFCASSVDRGDYGYTFGSGTRLTVV.